A selection of T cell receptor beta chains follows, all from one sample in a study of blood T cell repertoires in COVID-19. TCRdb keeps only in-frame clones here, not all; method: immunoSEQ multiplex PCR. Counted here are fewer than 300,000 clones, approximately 90% occurring once; the ten biggest clones make up 2.2%. The specimen sequenced was peripheral blood. These receptors were obtained from a woman in her twenties or thirties with COVID-19, enrolled during active disease. Each CDR3 is given with its conserved first and last residue. D genes are given only for firm matches. The listing skips clone size in some rows; elsewhere it reads once, few, many or a size class.

d_gene | j_gene | len | abundance | v_gene | CDR3nt | CDR3aa
. | TRBJ2-1 | 14 | once | TRBV25-1 | TGTGCCAGCAGTGAATCAGGGTCCTACAATGAGCAGTTCTTC | CASSESGSYNEQFF
. | TRBJ1-1 | 13 | . | TRBV10-3 | TGTGCCATCAGGAAAGGGGAGGACACTGAAGCTTTCTTT | CAIRKGEDTEAFF
TRBD2 | TRBJ2-1 | 16 | . | TRBV2 | TGTGCCAGCACCCCGACCCCGGGACTAGCGGTTAATGAGCAGTTCTTC | CASTPTPGLAVNEQFF
TRBD2 | TRBJ2-1 | 15 | . | TRBV25-1 | TGTGCCAGCAGTGATAACCCCGGGACTACTAATGAGCAGTTCTTC | CASSDNPGTTNEQFF
TRBD1 | TRBJ2-7 | 16 | . | TRBV3-1/TRBV3-2 | TGTGCCAGCAGCTTGGCCCCACAGGGGGGAAGCTACGAGCAGTACTTC | CASSLAPQGGSYEQYF
. | TRBJ1-6 | 13 | few | TRBV12-3/TRBV12-4 | TGTGCCAGCAGTTTAGCGGCGGATTCACCCCTCCACTTT | CASSLAADSPLHF
. | TRBJ1-1 | 13 | . | TRBV11-2 | TGTGCCAGCAGCTTAGGGTCGAAGGTGGGCGCTTTCTTT | CASSLGSKVGAFF
TRBD1 | TRBJ1-4 | 15 | few | TRBV5-1 | TGCGCCAGCAGCTTGGAGGGGGCGGCTAATGAAAAACTGTTTTTT | CASSLEGAANEKLFF
TRBD2 | TRBJ2-7 | 13 | . | TRBV12-3/TRBV12-4 | TGTGCCAGCAGTTATAAGCGGGAGGGCGTAAAGTACTTC | CASSYKREGVKYF
TRBD2 | TRBJ2-3 | 15 | . | TRBV5-1 | TGCGCCAGCAGCAATAGCGGGGCCTACACAGATACGCAGTATTTT | CASSNSGAYTDTQYF
TRBD2 | TRBJ2-3 | 16 | . | TRBV11-2 | TGTGCCAGCAGCTCTCCCCGGGGCGGGAGTAGGTATACGCAGTATTTT | CASSSPRGGSRYTQYF
. | TRBJ1-2 | 13 | . | TRBV30 | TGTGCCTGGAGTCCCCAGAGATCGGGGGGCTACACCTTC | CAWSPQRSGGYTF
. | TRBJ1-2 | 12 | . | TRBV7-9 | TGTGCCAGCAGCTTAGCAGGGAGTGGTTACACCTTC | CASSLAGSGYTF
TRBD1 | TRBJ1-2 | 14 | . | TRBV18 | TGTGCCAGCTCACCCGGACAGGGGGGCTATGGCTACACCTTC | CASSPGQGGYGYTF
TRBD1 | TRBJ1-4 | 12 | . | TRBV6-5 | TGTGCCAGCGGAACAGGGGCGGAAAAACTGTTTTTT | CASGTGAEKLFF
. | TRBJ2-4 | 14 | . | TRBV2 | TGTGCCAGCAGGTTCCCGGGAGCCAAAAACATTCAGTACTTC | CASRFPGAKNIQYF
. | TRBJ2-5 | 15 | once | TRBV9 | TGTGCCAGCAGCCCCGCCTCAGGATCACAAGAGACCCAGTACTTC | CASSPASGSQETQYF
. | TRBJ2-5 | 14 | . | TRBV14 | TGTGCCAGCAGCCAACCCGACAGGTTGGAGACCCAGTACTTC | CASSQPDRLETQYF
TRBD2 | TRBJ2-1 | 17 | . | TRBV5-1 | TGCGCCAGCAGCCCCGACCCCCCTAGCGGGAGGGCCAATGAGCAGTTCTTC | CASSPDPPSGRANEQFF
. | TRBJ2-1 | 13 | . | TRBV19 | TGTGCCAGCAGGCCTCCAACCTACAATGAGCAGTTCTTC | CASRPPTYNEQFF
. | TRBJ2-7 | 15 | . | TRBV10-2 | TGCGCCAGCAGTGACGAGGGCGGCAACTCCTACGAGCAGTACTTC | CASSDEGGNSYEQYF
TRBD1 | TRBJ1-5 | 15 | . | TRBV19 | TGTGCCAGTAGCCCCACGGGACAGGGATATCAGCCCCAGCATTTT | CASSPTGQGYQPQHF
. | TRBJ1-6 | 14 | . | TRBV25-1 | TGTGCCAGCAGGGATGGGGGGGTAGGTTCACCCCTCCACTTT | CASRDGGVGSPLHF
. | TRBJ2-3 | 16 | . | TRBV15 | TGTGCCACCAGCCCTGGTATAGCCGCGAGCACAGATACGCAGTATTTT | CATSPGIAASTDTQYF
. | TRBJ1-2 | 14 | . | TRBV28 | TGTGCCAGCAGTTTAGAGGAAGAGCTTTATGGCTACACCTTC | CASSLEEELYGYTF
. | TRBJ2-7 | 14 | . | TRBV28 | TGTGCCAGCAGTTTCTTACTAGCTGTTTACGAGCAGTACTTC | CASSFLLAVYEQYF
TRBD1 | TRBJ2-7 | 15 | . | TRBV4-1 | TGCGCCAGCAGCCTCTTAACAGGGGGTGAATACGAGCAGTACTTC | CASSLLTGGEYEQYF
. | TRBJ2-3 | 13 | . | TRBV5-1 | TGCGCCAGCAGCCTACTACACACAGATACGCAGTATTTT | CASSLLHTDTQYF
TRBD1 | TRBJ2-3 | 18 | . | TRBV6-1 | TGTGCCAGCAGTGAAGGGTATATTCAGGGGGTCTTCACAGATACGCAGTATTTT | CASSEGYIQGVFTDTQYF
TRBD1 | TRBJ1-2 | 15 | . | TRBV6-5 | TGTGCCAGCAGTTACGAAAGGGGGCAGGGCTATGGCTACACCTTC | CASSYERGQGYGYTF
. | TRBJ1-5 | 16 | . | TRBV28 | TGTGCCAGCAGCCCCGTCCGACAGGCTTGGGGTCAGCCCCAGCATTTT | CASSPVRQAWGQPQHF
TRBD1 | TRBJ1-1 | 17 | . | TRBV19 | TGTGCCAGTAGCCCCCAGATGACAGGGGTGGTGAACACTGAAGCTTTCTTT | CASSPQMTGVVNTEAFF
TRBD1 | TRBJ1-1 | 16 | . | TRBV19 | TGTGCCAGTAGTGGGACAGGGTATAGATCGGACACTGAAGCTTTCTTT | CASSGTGYRSDTEAFF
. | TRBJ1-6 | 14 | . | TRBV10-3 | TGTGCCATCAGTGACAGGGAGGATAATTCACCCCTCCACTTT | CAISDREDNSPLHF
. | TRBJ1-3 | 17 | . | TRBV7-2 | TGTGCCAGCAGCTTAGAATCAGGGCTAAGCTCTGGAAACACCATATATTTT | CASSLESGLSSGNTIYF
TRBD1 | TRBJ1-2 | 13 | . | TRBV18 | TGTGCCAGCTCACTTGGGACAGCATATGGCTACACCTTC | CASSLGTAYGYTF
. | TRBJ2-6 | 16 | . | TRBV5-1 | TGCGCCAGTTCCGAGACAGGAAGCTCTGGGGCCAACGTCCTGACTTTC | CASSETGSSGANVLTF
TRBD1 | TRBJ1-3 | 14 | . | TRBV25-1 | TGTGCCAGCACGGGACAGGGGGCTGGAAACACCATATATTTT | CASTGQGAGNTIYF
. | TRBJ2-7 | 13 | . | TRBV6-5 | TGTGCCAGCAAGGACTATCCCGCCTACGAGCAGTACTTC | CASKDYPAYEQYF
TRBD2 | TRBJ2-1 | 16 | few | TRBV19 | TGTGCCAGTAGTATGGGGCTCCTAGCGGGAAGGAGGGAGCAGTTCTTC | CASSMGLLAGRREQFF
TRBD1 | TRBJ1-5 | 14 | . | TRBV28 | TGTGCCAGCAGCACACAGGGGGCCGGGCAGCCCCAGCATTTT | CASSTQGAGQPQHF
TRBD1 | TRBJ1-5 | 14 | . | TRBV27 | TGTGCCAGCAGTCCCTGGGACAGACATCAGCCCCAGCATTTT | CASSPWDRHQPQHF
TRBD1 | TRBJ2-5 | 14 | once | TRBV29-1 | TGCAGCGTTGCCCGTGGGACAGCTCAAGAGACCCAGTACTTC | CSVARGTAQETQYF
. | TRBJ1-5 | 15 | few | TRBV21-1 | TGTGCCAGCAGCAAGGGGACAGGGATTAATCAGCCCCAGCATTTT | CASSKGTGINQPQHF
. | TRBJ1-2 | 14 | once | TRBV6-5 | TGTGCCAGCAGTTCTGCAGGGCTGGACTATGGCTACACCTTC | CASSSAGLDYGYTF
. | TRBJ1-5 | 13 | . | TRBV18 | TGTGCCAGCTCACCGGAGGGCTATCAGCCCCAGCATTTT | CASSPEGYQPQHF
. | TRBJ2-7 | 12 | . | TRBV5-1 | TGCGCCAGCAGCACAGACAGCTACGAGCAGTACTTC | CASSTDSYEQYF
TRBD1 | TRBJ2-5 | 15 | . | TRBV5-1 | TGCGCCAGCAGCTTGGGGGACAGGGTCCAAGAGACCCAGTACTTC | CASSLGDRVQETQYF
. | TRBJ2-7 | 14 | . | TRBV28 | TGTGCCAGCAGTTCAACAGGACGGACCTACGAGCAGTACTTC | CASSSTGRTYEQYF
TRBD1 | TRBJ1-1 | 13 | . | TRBV3-1/TRBV3-2 | TGTGCCAGCAGCTCAGGGGGTTACACTGAAGCTTTCTTT | CASSSGGYTEAFF
. | TRBJ1-5 | 12 | . | TRBV6-5 | TGTGGGGGGGGGTTCGCCGATCAGCCCCAGCATTTT | CGGGFADQPQHF
TRBD1 | TRBJ2-5 | 17 | once | TRBV28 | TGTGCCAGCAGTTATATAGGGACCGACAGGGGTGTAGAGACCCAGTACTTC | CASSYIGTDRGVETQYF
. | TRBJ1-2 | 13 | . | TRBV12-3/TRBV12-4 | TGTGCCAGCAGTTTTACGGCAGGGGTGACCTACACCTTC | CASSFTAGVTYTF
TRBD1 | TRBJ1-2 | 12 | . | TRBV20-1 | TGCAGTGCTAGTAGACAGGGGCATGGCTACACCTTC | CSASRQGHGYTF
TRBD2 | TRBJ2-3 | 15 | once | TRBV5-8 | TGTGCCAGCAGCTCCGGACTAGCGGGCACAGATACGCAGTATTTT | CASSSGLAGTDTQYF
TRBD1 | TRBJ1-2 | 16 | . | TRBV16 | TGTGCCAGCAGCCAATCGATGCAGGGGGAAGGGTATGGCTACACCTTC | CASSQSMQGEGYGYTF
. | TRBJ2-2 | 15 | . | TRBV10-1 | TGCGCCAGCAGTGAGTCTGCCGGGATAAGCGGGGAGCTGTTTTTT | CASSESAGISGELFF
. | TRBJ1-2 | 13 | . | TRBV6-5 | TGTGCCAGCATAAAGGCCAGAGGGTCGGGCTACACCTTC | CASIKARGSGYTF
TRBD1 | TRBJ2-5 | 16 | . | TRBV7-9 | TGTGCCAGCAGCCAAGTGGGACAGGGATCGGAAGAGACCCAGTACTTC | CASSQVGQGSEETQYF
. | TRBJ1-2 | 13 | once | TRBV6-5 | TGTGCCAGCAGTCAAAACAGGGCTGGTGGCTACACCTTC | CASSQNRAGGYTF